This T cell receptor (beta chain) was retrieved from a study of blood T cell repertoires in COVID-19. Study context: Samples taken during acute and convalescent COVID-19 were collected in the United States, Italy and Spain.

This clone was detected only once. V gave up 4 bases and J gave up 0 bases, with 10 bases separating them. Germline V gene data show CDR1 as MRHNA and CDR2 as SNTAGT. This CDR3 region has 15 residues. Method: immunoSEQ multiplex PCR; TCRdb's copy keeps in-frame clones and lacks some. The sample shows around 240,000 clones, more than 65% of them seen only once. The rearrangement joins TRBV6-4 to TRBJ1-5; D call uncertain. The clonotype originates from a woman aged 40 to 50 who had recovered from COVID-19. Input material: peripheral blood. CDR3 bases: TGTGCCAGCAGTGTTGGCGGCTATAGCAATCAGCCCCAGCATTTT. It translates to CASSVGGYSNQPQHF.